The rows below give T cell receptor beta chains drawn from one sample of a study of CD8 T cells in ankylosing spondylitis. MiXCR was run by TCRdb on the 5' RACE reads, yielding one entry per CDR3 protein. Counted here are approximately 100,000 distinct CDR3 sequences, roughly 8.3% occurring once; the ten biggest clones make up 8.5% to 10%. The sequencing sample was made of blood, either unsorted or a sorted T cell fraction (not recorded which). These TCRs come from a male donor with ankylosing spondylitis or in good health (not recorded which). Each CDR3 is given with its conserved first and last residue. Each record gives: CDR3 protein, clone size, V gene. A clone size is listed for some rows: how often the clone was seen (once, few, many), or a class if it is expanded.

CDR3aa: CASSLSGGNTGELFF; abundance: many; v_gene: TRBV3-1
CDR3aa: CASSGDLLNTGELFF; abundance: many; v_gene: TRBV12-3/TRBV12-4
CDR3aa: CASRVRQGGQETQYF; abundance: many; v_gene: TRBV5-1
CDR3aa: CASSDASFLLNEQFF; abundance: many; v_gene: TRBV2
CDR3aa: CASSPLRQNPYNEQFF; abundance: many; v_gene: TRBV14
CDR3aa: CSAKAGNTYNEQFF; abundance: many; v_gene: TRBV20-1
CDR3aa: CASSQSGQYYGYTF; abundance: -; v_gene: TRBV3-1
CDR3aa: CSVVVLGGTQYF; abundance: many; v_gene: TRBV29-1
CDR3aa: CASSRQDYNEQFF; abundance: many; v_gene: TRBV5-1
CDR3aa: CATPVAGHNTGELFF; abundance: many; v_gene: TRBV7-9
CDR3aa: CASSAGLAAKYEQCF; abundance: -; v_gene: TRBV7-9
CDR3aa: CASSRTITDTQYF; abundance: many; v_gene: TRBV12-3/TRBV12-4
CDR3aa: CSVVGGPGSYEQYF; abundance: many; v_gene: TRBV29-1
CDR3aa: CASSFGADSTDTQYF; abundance: many; v_gene: TRBV5-1
CDR3aa: CSSRSTGNGEQYF; abundance: many; v_gene: TRBV29-1
CDR3aa: CAWGGNKRGLQTQYF; abundance: few; v_gene: TRBV30
CDR3aa: CASSAGQFYEQYF; abundance: many; v_gene: TRBV7-3
CDR3aa: CASSQRDSGNTIYF; abundance: many; v_gene: TRBV3-1
CDR3aa: CSVERLAVRETQYF; abundance: many; v_gene: TRBV29-1
CDR3aa: CSARLASGTSYNEQFF; abundance: many; v_gene: TRBV20-1
CDR3aa: CASSLQGPNQPQHF; abundance: many; v_gene: TRBV12-3/TRBV12-4
CDR3aa: CASSRRDRGDNSPLHF; abundance: many; v_gene: TRBV6-2/TRBV6-3
CDR3aa: CASSVERGNTIYF; abundance: -; v_gene: TRBV9
CDR3aa: CSVGPTNEKLFF; abundance: many; v_gene: TRBV29-1
CDR3aa: CASSAGTGPYYGYTF; abundance: many; v_gene: TRBV5-1
CDR3aa: CSANPAGVRQFF; abundance: many; v_gene: TRBV20-1
CDR3aa: CATSSYRDNQPQHF; abundance: many; v_gene: TRBV15
CDR3aa: CASSYSRRTPPTNEKLFF; abundance: -; v_gene: TRBV6-2/TRBV6-3
CDR3aa: CSARRGPNSGANVLTF; abundance: many; v_gene: TRBV20-1
CDR3aa: CASSRQRGADNEQFF; abundance: many; v_gene: TRBV14
CDR3aa: CASSSVVYEQYF; abundance: many; v_gene: TRBV7-2
CDR3aa: CASSQRNTGELFF; abundance: many; v_gene: TRBV4-3
CDR3aa: CSAKPSGSRYEQYF; abundance: many; v_gene: TRBV20-1
CDR3aa: CASRRPSSPQYF; abundance: -; v_gene: TRBV27
CDR3aa: CASSQVLAPGELFF; abundance: many; v_gene: TRBV4-2
CDR3aa: CASSLRTGLVYEQYF; abundance: many; v_gene: TRBV7-6
CDR3aa: CASSQGRLAGAYNEQFF; abundance: many; v_gene: TRBV4-3
CDR3aa: CSVSEGSYNEQFF; abundance: few; v_gene: TRBV29-1
CDR3aa: CASTLYGGLNTEAFF; abundance: many; v_gene: TRBV7-8
CDR3aa: CASSLGYRDRVEEQYF; abundance: many; v_gene: TRBV7-9
CDR3aa: CASSSNSFGTDTQYF; abundance: many; v_gene: TRBV7-9
CDR3aa: CSVEKGTDTQYF; abundance: many; v_gene: TRBV29-1
CDR3aa: CASSLADRYGETQYF; abundance: few; v_gene: TRBV5-8
CDR3aa: CASSLLGATSDTQYF; abundance: many; v_gene: TRBV7-9